The 21 T cell receptor beta chains in this list originate from one sample, sequenced in a study of cytomegalovirus exposure and HLA in healthy donors (dated by TCRdb to about 2017). Libraries came from the immunoSEQ multiplex PCR assay. A mixture of 60 forward primers for TCR Vbeta segments and 13 reverse primers for TCR Jbeta segments was used in the multiplex PCR. TCRdb holds this immuneACCESS table with in-frame rearrangements only. Some clones are missing; in checked studies, unresolved V genes explain under half, and the rest has no known cause. Within this sample are 110,000 to 150,000 clones, with around two thirds of them counted one time only. In total, the top ten clones hold around 1.9% of the sample. Sequenced material: PBMCs. The source of these receptors is a woman aged 55-70 years in good health and CMV-seropositive.

V usage is TRBV5-6 and J usage is TRBJ1-5; 9 bases align to TRBD1. J lost 6 bases, V lost 0 bases, and 7 bases had no gene match. This CDR3 contains 16 residues. CDR1 is SGHDT, CDR2 YYEEEE, per germline. The CDR3 DNA sequence: TGTGCCAGCAGCTTGGGGGGGACAGGGATGCGTCAGCCCCAGCATTTT. As protein: CASSLGGTGMRQPQHF.

This chain connects TRBV28 to TRBJ2-7, with 8 bases matching TRBD1. The CDR3 is made up of 13 amino acids. The V gene's germline CDR1 is MDHEN and CDR2 SYDVKM. V shed 6 bases and J 6 bases; nucleotides not matched to a gene: 7. CDR3 DNA: TGTGCCAGCAGAATGACAGGGGTACGCGAGCAGTACTTC. This encodes CASRMTGVREQYF.

The chain has TRBV6-5 and TRBJ1-1, with 7 bases that match TRBD1. V lost 2 bases to trimming and J lost 4 bases; unmatched junction nucleotides: 4. The V gene's germline CDR1 is MNHEY and CDR2 SVGAGI. The CDR3 runs 14 residues. CDR3 sequence: CASSYLAGGTEAFF. The CDR3 DNA follows: TGTGCCAGCAGTTACCTGGCAGGGGGCACTGAAGCTTTCTTT.

The chain recombines TRBV18 with TRBJ2-7, with D possibly matching TRBD1 (6 bases). Germline CDR1 KGHSH, CDR2 LQKENI. There are 13 residues in the CDR3. Trimming took 6 bases from V and 2 from J, leaving 11 bases between them. The CDR3 sequence is CASSTQGTYEQYF. CDR3 bases: TGTGCCAGCTCTACGCAGGGGACCTACGAGCAGTACTTC.

This clone was detected only once. The gene calls are TRBV10-1 and TRBJ2-2; 15 nucleotides align to TRBD2. The ends lost 6 bases at V and 4 bases at J; junction bases unmatched: 6. The CDR3 is 17 residues long. Germline CDR1 and CDR2: WNHNN and SYGVQD (reference sequence). The CDR3, as DNA: TGCGCCAGCAGCGGACTAGCGGGAGGGCCGTTCACCGGGGAGCTGTTTTTT. Translated, it gives CASSGLAGGPFTGELFF.

This sequence joins TRBV7-9 and TRBJ2-7; TRBD2 matches at 13 bases. The CDR3 runs to 15 residues. Germline CDR1 reads SEHNR; CDR2 reads FQNEAQ (reference sequence). The ends lost 5 bases at V and 7 bases at J; junction bases unmatched: 8. Here the CDR3 reads CASSPGGLAGEEQYF. In DNA form, the CDR3 reads TGTGCCAGCAGCCCCGGAGGACTAGCGGGAGAGGAGCAGTACTTC.

This clone was seen only a few times. V gene TRBV7-9 combines with J gene TRBJ2-3; D not resolved. Germline CDR1 and CDR2: SEHNR and FQNEAQ (reference sequence). V dropped 1 base and J dropped 8 bases, with 13 bases sitting between them. The CDR3 is 14 residues long. The CDR3: CASSLGERPGTQYF. In nucleotides, the CDR3 is TGTGCCAGCAGCTTAGGTGAAAGGCCAGGTACGCAGTATTTT.

The chain links TRBV12-5 to TRBJ1-1; 8 nucleotides agree with TRBD1. Germline assignment: CDR1 LGHNT and CDR2 FRNRAP. This CDR3 comprises 16 residues. Trimming at V came to 2 bases and at J to 1 base, leaving 6 bases not matched to a gene. The CDR3 sequence is CASGLTTGAGNTEAFF. CDR3 DNA sequence: TGTGCTAGTGGTTTGACGACAGGGGCAGGGAACACTGAAGCTTTCTTT.

This chain uses TRBV5-1 with TRBJ2-5, with 7 bases fitting TRBD1. The better agreement between TRBJ2-7 and the DNA end casts doubt on the J call. Germline V lookup: CDR1 SGHRS, CDR2 YFSETQ. The CDR3 consists of 13 residues. The CDR3 is CASSPGQTYEQYF. The CDR3 bases are TGCGCCAGCAGCCCGGGACAGACCTACGAGCAGTACTTC.

The genes are TRBV28 and TRBJ1-4; D is unclear. This CDR3 contains 13 residues. The germline V and J ends were trimmed by 7 bases and 8 bases, with 14 bases remaining between them. The V gene's germline CDR1 is MDHEN and CDR2 SYDVKM. The CDR3 region has the DNA TGTGCCAGCACCGCAGGTGGGCTGGAAAAACTGTTTTTT. This codes for CASTAGGLEKLFF.

The chain recombines TRBV25-1 with TRBJ2-1; TRBD2 might be the D (5 bases). Trimming stripped 6 bases from V and 1 base from J, with 10 bases between. Germline V gene lookup returns CDR1 MGHDK and CDR2 SYGVNS. The length of the CDR3 is 14 residues. For the CDR3, the DNA is TGTGCCAGCAGACGGACTGAGTCCTACAATGAGCAGTTCTTC. The encoded protein is CASRRTESYNEQFF.

This clone appeared a single time. The V and J genes are TRBV2 and TRBJ1-4; 9 bases map to TRBD1. CDR1 is SNHLY and CDR2 is FYNNEI in the germline V gene. V was clipped by 5 bases and J by 7 bases; unmatched bases: 2. The CDR3 contains 13 residues. The CDR3 coding sequence is TGTGCCAGCAGTTTGGACAGGGGTGAAAAACTGTTTTTT. It encodes CASSLDRGEKLFF.

The chain couples TRBV7-9 to TRBJ1-1; maybe TRBD1 (5 bases). CDR1 is SEHNR, CDR2 FQNEAQ, per germline (reference sequence). The length of the CDR3 is 12 residues. V was trimmed by 4 bases and J by 11 bases, leaving 14 bases between them. CDR3 sequence (DNA): TGTGCCAGCAGCTACGGGGGGTCCGGGGCTTTCTTT. This translates into CASSYGGSGAFF.

This chain links TRBV11-3 with TRBJ2-7, with 8 bases lining up with TRBD1. CDR1 SGHNT and CDR2 YENEEA come from the germline V gene. Unmatched junction bases numbered 6, after V lost 1 base and J lost 7 bases. The CDR3 length is 14 residues. The CDR3 coding sequence is TGTGCCAGCAGCTTAGCAGGGGGCACGGGGGAGCAGTACTTC. This translates into CASSLAGGTGEQYF.

A note on this clone: At the DNA level, this CDR3 is encoded by other sequences in the same sample as well. The chain has TRBV27 and TRBJ1-1, with 8 bases aligning to TRBD1. Trimming cost V 6 bases and J 0 bases; bases outside gene matches: 3. Germline V lookup: CDR1 MNHEY, CDR2 SMNVEV (reference sequence). The CDR3 consists of 14 residues. CDR3 amino acids: CASSSDRVNTEAFF. CDR3 sequence (DNA): TGTGCCAGCAGCTCGGACAGGGTGAACACTGAAGCTTTCTTT.

On this clone itself: Other nucleotide sequences in the sample specify the same CDR3. V gene TRBV29-1 combines with J gene TRBJ1-1, with D perhaps TRBD1 (5 bases). CDR3 length: 14 residues. CDR1 is SQVTM, CDR2 ANQGSEA, per germline. V lost 4 bases and J 5 bases, leaving 17 bases between the germline ends. The CDR3 nucleotides read TGCAGCGTTGCAACTCCAGGGCTAGGGACTGAAGCTTTCTTT. Translated, it gives CSVATPGLGTEAFF. Filled out from reference TRBV29-1 and TRBJ1-1, the complete variable domain reads SAVISQKPSRDICQRGTSLTIQCQVDSQVTMMFWYRQQPGQSLTLIATANQGSEATYESGFVIDKFPISRPNLTFSTLTVSNMSPEDSSIYLCSVATPGLGTEAFFGQGTRLTVV.

J is TRBJ1-2 and V is TRBV28, with TRBD1 matching 7 bases. Looked up from germline, CDR1 is MDHEN and CDR2 is SYDVKM. CDR3 size: 14 residues. The trim removed 5 bases at V and 8 bases at J, leaving 11 bases unmatched. The CDR3 DNA reads TGTGCCAGCAGTCTTACAGGGGTCGCGCGGGGCTACACCTTC. This encodes CASSLTGVARGYTF.

V gene TRBV11-3 combines with J gene TRBJ2-5; the D is unclear. This CDR3 is built from 13 residues. V was pared by 2 bases and J by 4 bases, with 8 bases between. Germline V lookup: CDR1 SGHNT, CDR2 YENEEA. The CDR3 sequence: CASSLTNRETQYF. For the CDR3, the DNA is TGTGCCAGCAGCTTAACTAACCGAGAGACCCAGTACTTC.

The sample holds a few counts of this clone. V usage is TRBV18 and J usage is TRBJ1-2, with 7 positions matching TRBD1. This CDR3 spans 13 amino acids. V shed 4 bases and J 3 bases; nucleotides not matched to a gene: 2. Per germline, CDR1 KGHSH and CDR2 LQKENI. The CDR3 protein is CASSRGQDYGYTF. Here the CDR3 DNA reads TGTGCCAGCTCACGCGGACAGGACTATGGCTACACCTTC.

This chain uses TRBV18 with TRBJ1-2; D is uncertain. This CDR3 has 13 residues. Per germline, CDR1 KGHSH and CDR2 LQKENI. V lost 2 bases and J 3 bases, leaving 7 bases between the germline ends. The CDR3 nucleotides are TGTGCCAGCTCACCATTAGAAGACTATGGCTACACCTTC. As protein: CASSPLEDYGYTF.

The chain combines TRBV11-3 with TRBJ1-1, with D perhaps matching TRBD1 (6 bases). The CDR3 sequence is 12 residues long. Looked up from germline, CDR1 is SGHNT and CDR2 is YENEEA. The ends were cut back, 2 bases at V and 8 bases at J, with 9 bases in the middle. The CDR3, as DNA: TGTGCCAGCAGCTTAAGGGGGACAGAAGCTTTCTTT. Amino acids: CASSLRGTEAFF.